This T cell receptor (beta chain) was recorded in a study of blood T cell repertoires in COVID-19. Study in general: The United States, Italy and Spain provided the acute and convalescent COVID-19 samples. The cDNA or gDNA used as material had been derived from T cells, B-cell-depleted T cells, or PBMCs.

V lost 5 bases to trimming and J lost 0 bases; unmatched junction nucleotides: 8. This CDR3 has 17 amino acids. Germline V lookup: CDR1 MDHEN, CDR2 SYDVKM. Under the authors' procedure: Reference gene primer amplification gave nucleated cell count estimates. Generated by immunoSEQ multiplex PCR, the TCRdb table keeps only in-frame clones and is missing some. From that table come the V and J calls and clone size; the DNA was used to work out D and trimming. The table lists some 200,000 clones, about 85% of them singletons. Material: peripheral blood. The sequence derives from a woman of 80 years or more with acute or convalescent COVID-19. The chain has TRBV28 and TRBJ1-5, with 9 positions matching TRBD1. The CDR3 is CASSPDRGRYSNQPQHF. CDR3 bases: TGTGCCAGCAGTCCGGACAGGGGTCGATATAGCAATCAGCCCCAGCATTTT.